Below, 8 T cell receptor beta chains from the same sample are listed, as sequenced in a study of breast tumors, draining lymph nodes, adjacent tissues. In TCRdb, the multiplex PCR reads were re-called with MiXCR into one record per CDR3 protein. The data hold about 80,000 distinct CDR3 sequences, with 15% to 20% observed a single time. The lymph nodes were axillary draining lymph nodes from breast cancer patients. Sequencing was done on a sample of axillary lymph node tissue. The receptors were sampled from a female donor with breast cancer. Some clones in this sample may be carry-over from other donors' samples.

This clonotype occurred a few times. A junction end diverges from the germline sequence, so it may reflect a read error. The chain couples TRBV12-3 or TRBV12-4 to TRBJ1-1; D uncertain. The CDR3 is 13 amino acids. CDR3 amino acids: CASSLAGNTEAFF. The DNA of the CDR3 is TGTGCCAGCAGTCTAGCCGGGAACACTGAAGCTTTCTTT.

In its sample, this clonotype was seen many times. The gene calls are TRBV2 and TRBJ1-2; 8 bases are a match to TRBD1. The CDR3 totals 13 residues. In germline, CDR1 is SNHLY, CDR2 FYNNEI. J gave up 8 bases and V 8 bases, and 10 bases lay outside the gene matches. CDR3: CASLPQGGYGYTF. The CDR3, as DNA: TGTGCCAGCCTCCCACAGGGGGGATACGGCTACACCTTC.

Many counts were recorded for this clonotype. This rearrangement joins TRBV29-1 to TRBJ2-1; D remains unclear. The CDR3 has 16 residues. CDR1 and CDR2 from the germline V gene are SQVTM and ANQGSEA. V lost 1 base and J lost 4, with 17 bases in between. CDR3 in DNA: TGCAGCGTTGAAGGGGTGGGCACGCCTTTTTACAATGAGCAGTTCTTC. It is translated as CSVEGVGTPFYNEQFF.

This clonotype has ten or more counts. The chain is built from TRBV20-1 and TRBJ2-3, with TRBD2 identical over 10 bases. The CDR3 is made up of 14 amino acids. V lost 3 bases to trimming and J lost 5 bases; unmatched junction nucleotides: 5. Germline CDR1 is DFQATT and CDR2 is SNEGSKA (reference sequence). This CDR3 is CSARSGRAGDTQYF. CDR3 sequence (DNA): TGCAGTGCTAGGAGCGGGAGGGCGGGAGATACGCAGTATTTT.

This clonotype was recorded many times. This chain links TRBV12-3 or TRBV12-4 with TRBJ2-3; D is unresolved. The CDR3 consists of 14 residues. V was shortened by 3 bases and J by 0 bases, with 7 bases between the two germline ends. In DNA, the CDR3 is TGTGCCAGCAGTTTTAGTTCTAGCACAGATACGCAGTATTTT. It encodes CASSFSSSTDTQYF.

At least ten counts were recorded for this clonotype. The genes are TRBV6-2 or TRBV6-3 and TRBJ2-7; tentatively, D is TRBD1 (5 bases). The CDR3 loop spans 15 amino acids. Trimming took off 5 bases at V and 2 bases at J, with 16 bases between the two ends. Germline V lookup: CDR1 MNHEY, CDR2 SVGEGT. DNA for the CDR3: TGTGCCAGCAGTCAACATCTACAGGTAACCTACGAGCAGTACTTC. It encodes CASSQHLQVTYEQYF.

With regard to this clonotype: This may stem from a read error, because a much larger clone lies one nucleotide away. J is TRBJ2-1 and V is TRBV27; D is unclear. V was trimmed by 7 bases and J by 4 bases, leaving 5 bases between them. The germline V gene has CDR1 MNHEY and CDR2 SMNVEV (reference sequence). The CDR3 contains 11 residues. CDR3 residues: CASNLYNEQFF. The CDR3 DNA reads TGTGCCAGCAATCTGTACAATGAGCAGTTCTTC.

This clonotype was counted at least ten times. The chain carries TRBV5-1 and TRBJ2-3; no reliable D call. V was shortened by 3 bases and J by 4 bases, with 9 bases between the two germline ends. The CDR3 totals 13 residues. CDR1 is SGHRS and CDR2 is YFSETQ in the germline V gene. The CDR3 spells CASSYRTSDTQYF. The CDR3 region has the DNA TGCGCCAGCAGCTATCGGACCTCAGATACGCAGTATTTT.